A single TCR beta chain is shown here with its context. The germline V and J ends were trimmed by 6 bases and 4 bases, with 10 bases remaining between them. Germline CDR1 reads MDHEN; CDR2 reads SYDVKM. The CDR3 extends over 12 amino acids. This entry comes from a study of CD8 T cells in Susac syndrome. Reverse transcription used about 0.5 to 1 ug RNA and random hexamers. The immunoSEQ assay covered 54 Vbeta and 13 Jbeta segments for CDR3. TCRdb reprocessed the immunoSEQ multiplex PCR reads with MiXCR, giving one entry per CDR3 protein. The sample holds approximately 87,000 distinct CDR3 sequences, 95% to 96% seen once.

The J gene is TRBJ2-7, the V gene TRBV28; D remains unclear. The source is a human donor with Susac syndrome. Sequenced: CD8+ T cells from PBMCs. The CDR3 loop reads CASSLDAYEQYF. Here the CDR3 DNA reads TGTGCCAGCAGCCTTGATGCATACGAGCAGTACTTC.